This is a list of T cell receptor beta chains from one sample in a study of blood T cell repertoires in COVID-19. Sequencing was performed with immunoSEQ multiplex PCR; in TCRdb, only in-frame clones are kept and a portion is missing. The data hold 360,000 or so clones, with 88% observed a single time. Sequencing was done on a sample of PBMCs or T cells enriched from blood (not recorded which). The receptors derive from a woman under 40 who had been exposed to COVID-19. Each CDR3 is given with its conserved first and last residue. D genes are given only for firm matches. Rows may omit the clone size; those that give it use once, few, many or a size class.

J gene: TRBJ1-1
clone size: once
D gene: TRBD1
V gene: TRBV28
CDR3 protein: CASSVGTGGTEAFF
CDR3 DNA: TGTGCCAGCAGTGTCGGGACAGGGGGGACTGAAGCTTTCTTT

J gene: TRBJ1-2
clone size: .
D gene: .
V gene: TRBV19
CDR3 protein: CASSIQGAPEVYGYTF
CDR3 DNA: TGTGCCAGTAGTATCCAAGGGGCCCCCGAAGTTTATGGCTACACCTTC

J gene: TRBJ1-1
clone size: few
D gene: .
V gene: TRBV5-6
CDR3 protein: CASSPLAGIIVLDTEAFF
CDR3 DNA: TGTGCCAGCAGCCCCTTAGCCGGGATCATTGTTTTGGACACTGAAGCTTTCTTT

J gene: TRBJ2-2
clone size: .
D gene: TRBD1
V gene: TRBV5-4
CDR3 protein: CASSPGAGGITGELFF
CDR3 DNA: TGTGCCAGCAGCCCCGGGGCAGGGGGCATAACCGGGGAGCTGTTTTTT

J gene: TRBJ2-2
clone size: .
D gene: .
V gene: TRBV10-1
CDR3 protein: CARSGQAKWITNTGELFF
CDR3 DNA: TGCGCCAGATCGGGACAAGCCAAATGGATTACGAACACCGGGGAGCTGTTTTTT

J gene: TRBJ2-5
clone size: .
D gene: TRBD2
V gene: TRBV5-1
CDR3 protein: CASSLAGGQETQYF
CDR3 DNA: TGCGCCAGCAGCTTGGCGGGGGGCCAAGAGACCCAGTACTTC

J gene: TRBJ1-2
clone size: .
D gene: .
V gene: TRBV3-1/TRBV3-2
CDR3 protein: CASARRSDYGYTF
CDR3 DNA: TGTGCCAGCGCCCGGCGGTCAGACTATGGCTACACCTTC

J gene: TRBJ2-7
clone size: once
D gene: TRBD1
V gene: TRBV14
CDR3 protein: CASSQGYRQGPFAYEQYF
CDR3 DNA: TGTGCCAGCAGCCAAGGTTACCGACAGGGCCCTTTCGCCTACGAGCAGTACTTC

J gene: TRBJ2-5
clone size: .
D gene: .
V gene: TRBV28
CDR3 protein: CASIRGGVGETQYF
CDR3 DNA: TGTGCCAGCATCCGGGGCGGGGTCGGGGAGACCCAGTACTTC

J gene: TRBJ2-7
clone size: .
D gene: TRBD2
V gene: TRBV7-3
CDR3 protein: CASSPRVVAGNSEQYF
CDR3 DNA: TGTGCCAGCAGCCCCCGGGTGGTAGCGGGAAACAGCGAGCAGTACTTC

J gene: TRBJ1-2
clone size: .
D gene: TRBD1
V gene: TRBV7-9
CDR3 protein: CASSLGTGDFNYGYTF
CDR3 DNA: TGTGCCAGCAGCTTAGGGACAGGAGATTTTAACTATGGCTACACCTTC

J gene: TRBJ2-3
clone size: .
D gene: TRBD2
V gene: TRBV28
CDR3 protein: CASSFGLAGGSIVDTQYF
CDR3 DNA: TGTGCCAGCAGTTTCGGGCTAGCGGGAGGTAGTATCGTAGATACGCAGTATTTT

J gene: TRBJ2-5
clone size: .
D gene: TRBD1
V gene: TRBV3-1/TRBV3-2
CDR3 protein: CASSAPKPGQQETQYF
CDR3 DNA: TGTGCCAGCAGCGCCCCCAAACCGGGACAGCAAGAGACCCAGTACTTC

J gene: TRBJ2-1
clone size: .
D gene: TRBD2
V gene: TRBV11-2
CDR3 protein: CASHSFIGAGGQNEQFF
CDR3 DNA: TGTGCCAGCCACAGCTTTATAGGGGCGGGAGGGCAAAATGAGCAGTTCTTC

J gene: TRBJ2-5
clone size: .
D gene: .
V gene: TRBV12-3/TRBV12-4
CDR3 protein: CASSAGSETQYF
CDR3 DNA: TGTGCCAGCAGTGCAGGGTCAGAGACCCAGTACTTC

J gene: TRBJ1-5
clone size: .
D gene: .
V gene: TRBV7-9
CDR3 protein: CASSSSSQPQHF
CDR3 DNA: TGTGCCAGCAGCTCGTCGTCGCAGCCCCAGCATTTT

J gene: TRBJ2-7
clone size: .
D gene: .
V gene: TRBV14
CDR3 protein: CASSQVGRGARYEQYF
CDR3 DNA: TGTGCCAGCAGCCAAGTTGGCAGGGGGGCGAGGTACGAGCAGTACTTC

J gene: TRBJ2-1
clone size: .
D gene: TRBD2
V gene: TRBV4-2
CDR3 protein: CASSQALAGVDEQFF
CDR3 DNA: TGTGCCAGCAGTCAAGCGCTAGCGGGAGTAGATGAGCAGTTCTTC

J gene: TRBJ1-1
clone size: once
D gene: TRBD1
V gene: TRBV19
CDR3 protein: CASGQGNTEAFF
CDR3 DNA: TGTGCCAGTGGACAGGGAAACACTGAAGCTTTCTTT

J gene: TRBJ2-1
clone size: .
D gene: .
V gene: TRBV18
CDR3 protein: CASSSWDTHNEQFF
CDR3 DNA: TGTGCCAGCTCATCATGGGACACCCACAATGAGCAGTTCTTC

J gene: TRBJ2-7
clone size: .
D gene: TRBD1
V gene: TRBV14
CDR3 protein: CASSQVPGTGAGGSYEQYF
CDR3 DNA: TGTGCCAGCAGCCAAGTTCCCGGGACAGGGGCCGGTGGCTCCTACGAGCAGTACTTC

J gene: TRBJ2-3
clone size: once
D gene: .
V gene: TRBV19
CDR3 protein: CASSGVGGSTDTQYF
CDR3 DNA: TGTGCCAGTAGCGGGGTTGGCGGAAGCACAGATACGCAGTATTTT

J gene: TRBJ2-1
clone size: .
D gene: TRBD2
V gene: TRBV10-3
CDR3 protein: CAISPTSGSRQFF
CDR3 DNA: TGTGCCATCAGTCCGACTAGCGGGAGTCGGCAGTTCTTC

J gene: TRBJ1-3
clone size: .
D gene: TRBD1
V gene: TRBV4-1
CDR3 protein: CASSQDARTGDKAGNTIYF
CDR3 DNA: TGCGCCAGCAGCCAAGATGCGCGGACAGGGGATAAAGCTGGAAACACCATATATTTT

J gene: TRBJ2-3
clone size: .
D gene: .
V gene: TRBV19
CDR3 protein: CASSIRTSLNADTQYF
CDR3 DNA: TGTGCCAGTAGTATACGTACTAGCTTGAACGCAGATACGCAGTATTTT

J gene: TRBJ2-5
clone size: .
D gene: .
V gene: TRBV18
CDR3 protein: CASSSYQETQYF
CDR3 DNA: TGTGCCAGCTCATCGTACCAAGAGACCCAGTACTTC

J gene: TRBJ1-2
clone size: .
D gene: TRBD1
V gene: TRBV7-2
CDR3 protein: CASSLARGTGATIYGYTF
CDR3 DNA: TGTGCCAGCAGCTTAGCTCGAGGGACAGGGGCCACTATATATGGCTACACCTTC

J gene: TRBJ2-5
clone size: few
D gene: .
V gene: TRBV27
CDR3 protein: CASSFPGRAETQYF
CDR3 DNA: TGTGCCAGCAGTTTCCCCGGCAGGGCGGAGACCCAGTACTTC

J gene: TRBJ1-2
clone size: once
D gene: .
V gene: TRBV15
CDR3 protein: CATSGFGAVYGYTF
CDR3 DNA: TGTGCCACCAGCGGCTTTGGGGCAGTCTATGGCTACACCTTC

J gene: TRBJ2-7
clone size: .
D gene: .
V gene: TRBV29-1
CDR3 protein: CSVEGTGSKPSYEQYF
CDR3 DNA: TGCAGCGTTGAAGGCACAGGGTCCAAACCATCCTACGAGCAGTACTTC

J gene: TRBJ1-2
clone size: once
D gene: .
V gene: TRBV28
CDR3 protein: CASSLPTGASTNYGYTF
CDR3 DNA: TGTGCCAGCAGTTTGCCGACAGGAGCAAGTACTAACTATGGCTACACCTTC

J gene: TRBJ2-1
clone size: .
D gene: .
V gene: TRBV5-8
CDR3 protein: CASSPPSLNEQFF
CDR3 DNA: TGTGCCAGCAGCCCGCCGTCACTCAATGAGCAGTTCTTC

J gene: TRBJ2-7
clone size: .
D gene: .
V gene: TRBV12-3/TRBV12-4
CDR3 protein: CASSFGTLYEQYF
CDR3 DNA: TGTGCCAGCAGTTTCGGGACACTTTACGAGCAGTACTTC

J gene: TRBJ1-1
clone size: .
D gene: TRBD1
V gene: TRBV29-1
CDR3 protein: CSVARQGMNTEAFF
CDR3 DNA: TGCAGCGTGGCTCGACAGGGGATGAACACTGAAGCTTTCTTT

J gene: TRBJ1-4
clone size: .
D gene: .
V gene: TRBV5-4
CDR3 protein: CASSRAGLSGEKLFF
CDR3 DNA: TGTGCCAGCAGTCGGGCGGGATTATCCGGTGAAAAACTGTTTTTT

J gene: TRBJ1-2
clone size: .
D gene: .
V gene: TRBV28
CDR3 protein: CASSSPGGYGYTF
CDR3 DNA: TGTGCCAGCAGTTCCCCCGGAGGCTATGGCTACACCTTC

J gene: TRBJ2-1
clone size: .
D gene: .
V gene: TRBV7-2
CDR3 protein: CASSLSPSREQFF
CDR3 DNA: TGTGCCAGCAGCTTATCCCCGTCTCGGGAGCAGTTCTTC

J gene: TRBJ2-1
clone size: .
D gene: TRBD1
V gene: TRBV18
CDR3 protein: CASSPPGTAYNEQFF
CDR3 DNA: TGTGCCAGCTCACCACCAGGGACAGCCTACAATGAGCAGTTCTTC

J gene: TRBJ2-7
clone size: .
D gene: .
V gene: TRBV11-3
CDR3 protein: CASSFETGSSYEQYF
CDR3 DNA: TGTGCCAGCAGCTTCGAAACGGGTTCCTCCTACGAGCAGTACTTC

J gene: TRBJ2-7
clone size: .
D gene: TRBD2
V gene: TRBV28
CDR3 protein: CASSLSREGRDEQYF
CDR3 DNA: TGTGCCAGCAGCCTTTCGCGGGAGGGCCGGGACGAGCAGTACTTC

J gene: TRBJ1-3
clone size: .
D gene: .
V gene: TRBV25-1
CDR3 protein: CASQGRSGNTIYF
CDR3 DNA: TGTGCCAGTCAGGGTCGCTCTGGAAACACCATATATTTT

J gene: TRBJ1-1
clone size: .
D gene: .
V gene: TRBV11-2
CDR3 protein: CASSLSRWNTEAFF
CDR3 DNA: TGTGCCAGCAGCTTATCCAGGTGGAACACTGAAGCTTTCTTT

J gene: TRBJ1-2
clone size: .
D gene: TRBD1
V gene: TRBV7-2
CDR3 protein: CASSLDETGNRIYGYTF
CDR3 DNA: TGTGCCAGCAGCTTAGACGAGACAGGGAATCGGATCTATGGCTACACCTTC

J gene: TRBJ2-5
clone size: .
D gene: TRBD1
V gene: TRBV5-1
CDR3 protein: CASSRGQRNQETQYF
CDR3 DNA: TGCGCCAGCAGCCGGGGACAGAGGAACCAAGAGACCCAGTACTTC

J gene: TRBJ1-3
clone size: .
D gene: .
V gene: TRBV5-1
CDR3 protein: CASSSFQNPGNTIYF
CDR3 DNA: TGCGCCAGCAGCTCGTTTCAGAACCCTGGAAACACCATATATTTT

J gene: TRBJ2-7
clone size: .
D gene: TRBD2
V gene: TRBV3-1/TRBV3-2
CDR3 protein: CASSPTRTSNYEQYF
CDR3 DNA: TGTGCCAGCAGCCCCACCAGGACTAGTAACTACGAGCAGTACTTC